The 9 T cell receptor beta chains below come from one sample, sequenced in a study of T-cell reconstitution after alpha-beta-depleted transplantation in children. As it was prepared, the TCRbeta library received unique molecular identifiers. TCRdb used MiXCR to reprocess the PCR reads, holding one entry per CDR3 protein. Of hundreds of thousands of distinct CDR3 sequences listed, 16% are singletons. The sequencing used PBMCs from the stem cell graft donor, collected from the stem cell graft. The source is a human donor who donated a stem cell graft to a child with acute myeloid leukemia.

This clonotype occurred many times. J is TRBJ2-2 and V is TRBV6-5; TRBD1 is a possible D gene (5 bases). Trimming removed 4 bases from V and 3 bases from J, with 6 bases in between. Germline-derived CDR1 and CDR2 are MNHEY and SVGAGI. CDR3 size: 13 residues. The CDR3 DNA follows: TGTGCCAGCAGTTCCAGGGACACCGGGGAGCTGTTTTTT. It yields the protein CASSSRDTGELFF.

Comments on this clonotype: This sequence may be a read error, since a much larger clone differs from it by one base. The CDR3 nucleotides are TGCTGTGCTAGAGGCTCAACCGGGACAAGGATAAATTCACCCCTCCACTTT. Translation: CCARGSTGTRINSPLHF. The chain links TRBV20-1 to TRBJ1-6; D is possibly TRBD1 (6 bases). The CDR3 spans 17 residues. Germline assignment: CDR1 DFQATT and CDR2 SNEGSKA (reference sequence).

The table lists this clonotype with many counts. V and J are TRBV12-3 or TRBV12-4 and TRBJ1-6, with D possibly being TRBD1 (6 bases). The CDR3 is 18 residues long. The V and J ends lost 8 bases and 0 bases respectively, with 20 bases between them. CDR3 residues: CASARRGGTSSYNSPLHF. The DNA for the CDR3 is TGTGCCAGCGCACGGCGGGGGGGCACCAGCTCCTATAATTCACCCCTCCACTTT.

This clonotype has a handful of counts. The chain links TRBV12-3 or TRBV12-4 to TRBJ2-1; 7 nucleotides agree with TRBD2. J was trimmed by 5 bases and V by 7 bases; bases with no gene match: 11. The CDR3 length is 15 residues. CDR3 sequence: CASTLGGNANNEQFF. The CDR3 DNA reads TGTGCCAGCACCCTGGGGGGGAACGCTAACAATGAGCAGTTCTTC.

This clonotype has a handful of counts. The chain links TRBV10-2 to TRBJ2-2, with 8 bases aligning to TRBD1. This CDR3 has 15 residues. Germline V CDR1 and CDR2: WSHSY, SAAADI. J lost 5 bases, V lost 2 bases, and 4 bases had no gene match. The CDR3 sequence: CASSERQGATGELFF. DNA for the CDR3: TGCGCCAGCAGTGAGAGGCAGGGGGCAACCGGGGAGCTGTTTTTT.

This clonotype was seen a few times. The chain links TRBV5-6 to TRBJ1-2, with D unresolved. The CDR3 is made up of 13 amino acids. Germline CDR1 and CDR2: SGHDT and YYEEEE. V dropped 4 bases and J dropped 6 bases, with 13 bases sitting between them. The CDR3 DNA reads TGTGCCAGCAGCCCGGCAGGAGGGAATGGCTACACCTTC. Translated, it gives CASSPAGGNGYTF.

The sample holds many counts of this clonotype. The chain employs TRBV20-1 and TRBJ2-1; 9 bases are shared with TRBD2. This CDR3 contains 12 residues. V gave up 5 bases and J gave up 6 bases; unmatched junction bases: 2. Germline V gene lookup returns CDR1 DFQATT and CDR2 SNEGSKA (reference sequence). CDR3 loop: CSAPGLANEQFF. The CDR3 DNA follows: TGCAGTGCTCCGGGACTAGCCAATGAGCAGTTCTTC.

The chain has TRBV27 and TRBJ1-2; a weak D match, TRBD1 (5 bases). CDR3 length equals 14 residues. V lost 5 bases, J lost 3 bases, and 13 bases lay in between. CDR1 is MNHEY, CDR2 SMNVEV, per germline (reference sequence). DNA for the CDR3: TGTGCCAGCAGTGAGGTCAGGGAAGACTATGGCTACACCTTC. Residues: CASSEVREDYGYTF.

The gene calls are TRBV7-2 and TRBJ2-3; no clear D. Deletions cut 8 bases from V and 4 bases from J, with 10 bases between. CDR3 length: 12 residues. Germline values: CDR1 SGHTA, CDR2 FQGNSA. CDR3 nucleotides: TGTGCCAGCGGGATGAGAGCAGATACGCAGTATTTT. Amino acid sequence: CASGMRADTQYF.